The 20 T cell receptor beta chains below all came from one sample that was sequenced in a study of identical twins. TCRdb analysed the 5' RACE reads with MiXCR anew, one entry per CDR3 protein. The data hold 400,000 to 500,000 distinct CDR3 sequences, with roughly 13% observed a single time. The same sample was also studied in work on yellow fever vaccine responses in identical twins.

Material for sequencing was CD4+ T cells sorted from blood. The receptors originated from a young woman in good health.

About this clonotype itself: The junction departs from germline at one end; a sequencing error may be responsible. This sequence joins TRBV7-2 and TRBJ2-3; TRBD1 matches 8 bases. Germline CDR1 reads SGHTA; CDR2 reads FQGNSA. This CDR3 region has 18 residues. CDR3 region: CASSLAHAGGAGTDTQYF. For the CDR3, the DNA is TGTGCCAGCAGCCTAGCCCACGCAGGGGGCGCCGGCACAGATACGCAGTATTTT.

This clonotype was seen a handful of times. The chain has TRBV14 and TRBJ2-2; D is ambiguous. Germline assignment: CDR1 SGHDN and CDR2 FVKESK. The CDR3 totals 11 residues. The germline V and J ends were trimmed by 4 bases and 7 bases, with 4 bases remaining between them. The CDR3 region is CASSRYGELFF. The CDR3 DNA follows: TGTGCCAGCAGCCGATACGGGGAGCTGTTTTTT.

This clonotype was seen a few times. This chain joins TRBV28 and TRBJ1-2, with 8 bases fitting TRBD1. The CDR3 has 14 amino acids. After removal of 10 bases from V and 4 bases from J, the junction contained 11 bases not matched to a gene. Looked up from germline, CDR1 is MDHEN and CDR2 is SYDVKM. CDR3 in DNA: TGTGCCACGGAAGCCCCGGGACAGGCCTATGGCTACACCTTC. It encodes CATEAPGQAYGYTF.

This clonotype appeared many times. CDR3 sequence (DNA): TGCAGTGCTCAGCGGGAGGGAGGCACTGAAGCTTTCTTT. It yields the protein CSAQREGGTEAFF. This chain uses TRBV20-1 with TRBJ1-1; D not certain. With 5 bases removed from V and 4 bases from J, the gap between germline ends came to 14 bases. CDR3 length: 13 residues. Germline CDR1 DFQATT, CDR2 SNEGSKA (reference sequence).

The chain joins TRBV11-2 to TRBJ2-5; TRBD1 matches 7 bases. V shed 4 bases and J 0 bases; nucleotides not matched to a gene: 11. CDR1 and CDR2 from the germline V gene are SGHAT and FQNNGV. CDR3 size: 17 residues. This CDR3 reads CASSSAPGQLYQETQYF. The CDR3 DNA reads TGTGCCAGCAGCTCCGCCCCGGGACAGCTGTACCAAGAGACCCAGTACTTC.

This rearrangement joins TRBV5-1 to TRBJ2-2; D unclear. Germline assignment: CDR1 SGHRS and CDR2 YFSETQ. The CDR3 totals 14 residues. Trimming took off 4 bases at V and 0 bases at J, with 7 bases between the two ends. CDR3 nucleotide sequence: TGCGCCAGCAGCCCTCCATCGAACACCGGGGAGCTGTTTTTT. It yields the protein CASSPPSNTGELFF.

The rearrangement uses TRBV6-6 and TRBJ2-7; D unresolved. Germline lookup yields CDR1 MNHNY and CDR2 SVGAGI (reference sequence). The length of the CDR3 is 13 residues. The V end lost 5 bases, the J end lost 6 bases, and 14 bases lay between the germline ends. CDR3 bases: TGTGCCAGCAGTCTCATCGTCGGGCCCGAGCAGTACTTC. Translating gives CASSLIVGPEQYF.

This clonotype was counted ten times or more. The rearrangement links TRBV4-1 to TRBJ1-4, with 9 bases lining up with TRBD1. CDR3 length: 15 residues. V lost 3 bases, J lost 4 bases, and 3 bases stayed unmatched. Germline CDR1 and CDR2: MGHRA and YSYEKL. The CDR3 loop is CASSQTTGGNEKLFF. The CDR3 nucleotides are TGCGCCAGCAGCCAGACGACAGGGGGTAATGAAAAACTGTTTTTT.

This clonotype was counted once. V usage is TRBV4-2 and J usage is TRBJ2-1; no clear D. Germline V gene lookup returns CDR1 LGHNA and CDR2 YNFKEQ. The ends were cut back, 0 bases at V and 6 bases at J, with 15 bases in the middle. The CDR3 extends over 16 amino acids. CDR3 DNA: TGTGCCAGCAGCCAAGATTACTCCCTTACGGTCAATGAGCAGTTCTTC. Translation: CASSQDYSLTVNEQFF.

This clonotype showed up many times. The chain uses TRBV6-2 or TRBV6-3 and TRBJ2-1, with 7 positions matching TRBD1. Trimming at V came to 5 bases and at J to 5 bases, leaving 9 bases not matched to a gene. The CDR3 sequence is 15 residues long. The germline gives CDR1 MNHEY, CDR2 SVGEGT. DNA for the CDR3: TGTGCCAGCAGTCAAGACCGGACAGGTAACAATGAGCAGTTCTTC. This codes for CASSQDRTGNNEQFF.

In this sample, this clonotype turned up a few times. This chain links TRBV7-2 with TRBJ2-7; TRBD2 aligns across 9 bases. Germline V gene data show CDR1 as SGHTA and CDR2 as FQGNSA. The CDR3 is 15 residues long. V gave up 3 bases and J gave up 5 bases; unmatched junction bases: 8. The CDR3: CASSFLGSGGDEQYF. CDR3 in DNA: TGTGCCAGCAGCTTTCTTGGTAGCGGGGGAGACGAGCAGTACTTC.

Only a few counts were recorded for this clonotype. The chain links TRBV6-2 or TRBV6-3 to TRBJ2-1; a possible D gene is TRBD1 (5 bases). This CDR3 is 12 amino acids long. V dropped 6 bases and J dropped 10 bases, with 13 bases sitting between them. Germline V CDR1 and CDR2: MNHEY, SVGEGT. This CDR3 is CASRAPQGEQFF. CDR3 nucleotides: TGTGCCAGCAGGGCACCCCAGGGAGAGCAGTTCTTC.

CDR3 residues: CASSPLTGEYNEQFF. CDR3 sequence (DNA): TGTGCCAGCTCACCCCTGACAGGAGAATACAATGAGCAGTTCTTC. The rearrangement joins TRBV18 to TRBJ2-1; D is perhaps TRBD1 (6 bases). CDR1 is KGHSH and CDR2 is LQKENI in the germline V gene. The CDR3 covers 15 residues. V was trimmed by 3 bases and J by 4 bases, leaving 13 bases between them.

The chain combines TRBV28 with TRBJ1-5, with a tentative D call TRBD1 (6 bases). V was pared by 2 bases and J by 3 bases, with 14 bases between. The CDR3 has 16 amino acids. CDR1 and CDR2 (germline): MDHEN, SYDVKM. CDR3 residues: CASSLRGQQVNQPQHF. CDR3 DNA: TGTGCCAGCAGTTTAAGGGGACAACAAGTCAATCAGCCCCAGCATTTT.

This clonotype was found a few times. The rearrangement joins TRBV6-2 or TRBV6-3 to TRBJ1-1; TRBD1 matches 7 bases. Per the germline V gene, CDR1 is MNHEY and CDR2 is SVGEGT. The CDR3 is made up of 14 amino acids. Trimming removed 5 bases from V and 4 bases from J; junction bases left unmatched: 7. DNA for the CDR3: TGTGCCAGCAGTCGACAGGGCGTTGGCACTGAAGCTTTCTTT. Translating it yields CASSRQGVGTEAFF.

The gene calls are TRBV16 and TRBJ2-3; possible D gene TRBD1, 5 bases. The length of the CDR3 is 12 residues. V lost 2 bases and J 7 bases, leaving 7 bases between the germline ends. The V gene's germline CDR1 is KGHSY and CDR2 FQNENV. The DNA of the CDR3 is TGTGCCAGCAGCCAAGACAGAAATACGCAGTATTTT. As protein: CASSQDRNTQYF.

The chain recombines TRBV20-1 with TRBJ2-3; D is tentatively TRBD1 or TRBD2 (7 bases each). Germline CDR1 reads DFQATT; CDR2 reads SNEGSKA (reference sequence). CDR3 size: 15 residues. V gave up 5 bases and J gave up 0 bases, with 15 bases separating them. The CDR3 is CSAGGDRESTDTQYF. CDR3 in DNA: TGCAGTGCTGGGGGGGACAGAGAAAGCACAGATACGCAGTATTTT.

The CDR3 nucleotides read TGTGCCAGCAGTGACGGGGGAATGAACACTGAAGCTTTCTTT. It yields the protein CASSDGGMNTEAFF. The chain carries TRBV6-2 or TRBV6-3 and TRBJ1-1; D might be TRBD1 (5 bases). The germline V gene has CDR1 MNHEY and CDR2 SVGEGT. The CDR3 runs 14 residues. Trimming removed 5 bases at V and 0 bases at J, with 10 bases between.

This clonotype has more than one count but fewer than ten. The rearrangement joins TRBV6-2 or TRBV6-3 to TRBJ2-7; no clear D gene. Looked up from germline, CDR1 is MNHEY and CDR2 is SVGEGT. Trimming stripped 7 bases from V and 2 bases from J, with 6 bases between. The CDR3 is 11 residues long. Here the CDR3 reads CASTDTYEQYF. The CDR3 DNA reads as TGTGCCAGCACCGACACCTACGAGCAGTACTTC.

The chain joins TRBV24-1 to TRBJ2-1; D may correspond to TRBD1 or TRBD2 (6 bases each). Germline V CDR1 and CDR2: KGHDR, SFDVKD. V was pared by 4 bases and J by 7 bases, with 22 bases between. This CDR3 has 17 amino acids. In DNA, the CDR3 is TGTGCCACCAGTGACGCCCCCGGAGGGGGGTCGAGGAATGAGCAGTTCTTC. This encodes CATSDAPGGGSRNEQFF.